These 29 T cell receptor beta chains came from one sample sequenced in a study of shared clonotypes between healthy human individuals. Assay used: immunoSEQ multiplex PCR; TCRdb lists only in-frame clones, some missing. The table has around 2.3 million clones, 95% seen once; the top ten hold approximately 0.13%. The material sequenced was naive CD4+ T cells sorted from blood. The subset is: CD45RA+ positively selected. The receptors stem from a man aged 18 to 30 in good health.

J is TRBJ2-3 and V is TRBV4-3; 11 nucleotides align to TRBD2. CDR3 length: 18 residues. The germline V gene has CDR1 LGHNA and CDR2 YSLEER. After removal of 0 bases from V and 2 bases from J, the junction contained 7 bases not matched to a gene. The CDR3, as DNA: TGCGCCAGCAGCCAAGATTGTAGCGGGAGGGCCCCCACAGATACGCAGTATTTT. This codes for CASSQDCSGRAPTDTQYF.

V usage is TRBV7-2 and J usage is TRBJ2-7; 7 bases match TRBD2. CDR3 length: 15 residues. The V gene's germline CDR1 is SGHTA and CDR2 FQGNSA. After removal of 3 bases from V and 2 bases from J, the junction contained 7 bases not matched to a gene. The CDR3 nucleotides read TGTGCCAGCAGCTTCGGCGGGAGTCCCCCCTACGAGCAGTACTTC. Translated: CASSFGGSPPYEQYF.

As regards this clone: In the same sample, other DNA sequences code for this CDR3. V is TRBV7-2 and J is TRBJ1-2; no reliable D call. Per the germline V gene, CDR1 is SGHTA and CDR2 is FQGNSA. V lost 5 bases to trimming and J lost 0 bases, with 7 bases between them. This CDR3 has 13 residues. In DNA form, the CDR3 reads TGTGCCAGCAGCCCCGGGGCTAACTATGGCTACACCTTC. It is translated as CASSPGANYGYTF. The full variable domain, with the rest looked up from reference TRBV7-2 and TRBJ1-2, is GAGVSQSPSNKVTEKGKDVELRCDPISGHTALYWYRQSLGQGLEFLIYFQGNSAPDKSGLPSDRFSAERTGGSVSTLTIQRTQQEDSAVYLCASSPGANYGYTFGSGTRLTVV.

The rearrangement joins TRBV12-5 to TRBJ2-7, with a possible D match to TRBD1 (8 bases). V lost 3 bases to trimming and J lost 9 bases, with 18 bases between them. The CDR3 is 14 residues long. Germline-derived CDR1 and CDR2 are LGHNT and FRNRAP. The CDR3 DNA sequence: TGTGCTAGTGGTTTCACAGGGGGGGGCCCGGGGCAGTACTTC. It specifies CASGFTGGGPGQYF.

The rearrangement uses TRBV5-1 and TRBJ1-1; possibly TRBD1 for D (5 bases). The germline gives CDR1 SGHRS, CDR2 YFSETQ. Trimming pared 4 bases from V and 1 base from J, leaving 11 bases between. The CDR3 loop spans 14 amino acids. The CDR3 is CASSHKDKNTEAFF. CDR3 DNA: TGCGCCAGCAGCCATAAGGACAAGAACACTGAAGCTTTCTTT.

V usage is TRBV7-9 and J usage is TRBJ2-7; D may be TRBD1 or TRBD2 (5 bases each). Looked up from germline, CDR1 is SEHNR and CDR2 is FQNEAQ (reference sequence). There are 15 residues in the CDR3. Between the trimmed V and J ends, which lost 4 bases and 4 bases, there was a span of 17 bases. This CDR3 reads CASSSGFEGIYEQYF. In DNA, the CDR3 is TGTGCCAGCAGCTCCGGCTTTGAGGGGATATACGAGCAGTACTTC.

This chain links TRBV10-2 with TRBJ1-1; 8 nucleotides line up with TRBD1. Trimming removed 3 bases from V and 8 bases from J; junction bases left unmatched: 5. This CDR3 spans 13 amino acids. Germline CDR1 is WSHSY and CDR2 is SAAADI. In nucleotides, the CDR3 is TGCGCCAGCAGTGAATCACGGGACAGGGAAGCTTTCTTT. Protein: CASSESRDREAFF.

The chain links TRBV13 to TRBJ1-1; D not resolved. Germline assignment: CDR1 PRHDT and CDR2 FYEKMQ (reference sequence). V was pared by 0 bases and J by 3 bases, with 8 bases between. The CDR3 runs to 14 residues. The CDR3 spells CASSLGYDYTEAFF. As DNA, the CDR3 is TGTGCCAGCAGCTTAGGGTACGACTACACTGAAGCTTTCTTT.

This clone was seen once. This chain links TRBV15 with TRBJ1-5; unclear D gene. Trimming removed 5 bases at V and 3 bases at J, with 8 bases between. This CDR3 has 13 amino acids. Germline V gene sequence: CDR1 LNHNV, CDR2 YYDKDF (reference sequence). Here the CDR3 DNA reads TGTGCCACCAGCTTCCAGCCCAATCAGCCCCAGCATTTT. It yields the protein CATSFQPNQPQHF.

The chain is built from TRBV9 and TRBJ1-4; D remains unclear. Germline-derived CDR1 and CDR2 are SGDLS and YYNGEE. This CDR3 spans 17 amino acids. V lost 3 bases and J lost 3, with 18 bases in between. The CDR3 DNA follows: TGTGCCAGCAGCGCGACCTCCCAGGCTGCAGCTAATGAAAAACTGTTTTTT. This encodes CASSATSQAAANEKLFF. Full variable domain (missing parts from reference TRBV9 and TRBJ1-4): DSGVTQTPKHLITATGQRVTLRCSPRSGDLSVYWYQQSLDQGLQFLIQYYNGEERAKGNILERFSAQQFPDLHSELNLSSLELGDSALYFCASSATSQAAANEKLFFGSGTQLSVL.

The V and J genes are TRBV19 and TRBJ1-3, with D possibly being TRBD1 (6 bases). Deletions cut 5 bases from V and 0 bases from J, with 20 bases between. CDR1 is LNHDA, CDR2 SQIVND, per germline (reference sequence). The CDR3 covers 18 residues. The CDR3 protein is CASSLTATGHSSGNTIYF. In DNA, the CDR3 is TGTGCCAGTAGTCTCACCGCGACAGGACACTCCTCTGGAAACACCATATATTTT.

The rearrangement uses TRBV29-1 and TRBJ2-1; possible D gene TRBD2, 5 bases. Germline-derived CDR1 and CDR2 are SQVTM and ANQGSEA. This CDR3 has 16 residues. Trimming took off 0 bases at V and 3 bases at J, with 15 bases between the two ends. CDR3 DNA sequence: TGCAGCGTTGAAGATCAAGGACTTCTGGGCTACAATGAGCAGTTCTTC. As protein: CSVEDQGLLGYNEQFF.

The gene calls are TRBV28 and TRBJ1-1, with a possible D match to TRBD1 (6 bases). This CDR3 contains 17 residues. V dropped 2 bases and J dropped 3 bases, with 19 bases sitting between them. Looked up from germline, CDR1 is MDHEN and CDR2 is SYDVKM. CDR3 sequence: CASSLQGRFLVDTEAFF. The CDR3 DNA sequence: TGTGCCAGCAGTTTACAGGGGCGATTCTTAGTGGACACTGAAGCTTTCTTT. The full variable domain, rest sourced from reference TRBV28 and TRBJ1-1, is DVKVTQSSRYLVKRTGEKVFLECVQDMDHENMFWYRQDPGLGLRLIYFSYDVKMKEKGDIPEGYSVSREKKERFSLILESASTNQTSMYLCASSLQGRFLVDTEAFFGQGTRLTVV.

This clone was counted a single time. This rearrangement joins TRBV5-1 to TRBJ1-1; D unresolved. CDR3 length: 13 residues. V dropped 6 bases and J dropped 0 bases, with 9 bases sitting between them. CDR1 is SGHRS and CDR2 is YFSETQ in the germline V gene. CDR3 loop: CASNVELNTEAFF. Here the CDR3 DNA reads TGCGCCAGCAACGTGGAGTTGAACACTGAAGCTTTCTTT.

This sequence joins TRBV6-5 and TRBJ1-4; D is unclear. The CDR3 totals 11 residues. The V end was cut by 10 bases, the J end by 4 bases, with 7 bases between. Germline lookup yields CDR1 MNHEY and CDR2 SVGAGI. CDR3 in amino acids: CATGLNEKLFF. The CDR3 DNA sequence: TGTGCCACCGGACTTAATGAAAAACTGTTTTTT.

V is TRBV7-2 and J is TRBJ1-5, with a weak D call TRBD1 (5 bases). Deletions cut 5 bases from V and 9 bases from J, with 14 bases between. The V gene's germline CDR1 is SGHTA and CDR2 FQGNSA. The CDR3 extends over 13 amino acids. CDR3 amino acids: CASSTERGSPQHF. The CDR3 coding sequence is TGTGCCAGCAGCACGGAAAGGGGATCGCCCCAGCATTTT.

CDR3 DNA sequence: TGTGCCACTACTCCGGGCCCCGAGGGCGAGCAGTACTTC. Translation gives CATTPGPEGEQYF. This rearrangement joins TRBV10-3 to TRBJ2-7; possibly TRBD2 for D (5 bases). Trimming stripped 10 bases from V and 6 bases from J, with 19 bases between. CDR1 is ENHRY, CDR2 SYGVKD, per germline. The CDR3 extends over 13 amino acids.

The CDR3 reads CSGAGHPSYEQYF. CDR3 in DNA: TGCAGCGGGGCGGGACACCCCTCCTACGAGCAGTACTTC. The rearrangement uses TRBV29-1 and TRBJ2-7; D tentatively fits TRBD1 or TRBD2 (6 bases each). Trimming stripped 7 bases from V and 0 bases from J, with 13 bases between. The germline V gene has CDR1 SQVTM and CDR2 ANQGSEA. The CDR3 loop spans 13 amino acids.

This chain links TRBV9 with TRBJ2-2, with D possibly matching TRBD1 (6 bases). V was trimmed by 0 bases and J by 2 bases, leaving 11 bases between them. The CDR3 extends over 16 amino acids. The germline V gene has CDR1 SGDLS and CDR2 YYNGEE. CDR3 protein: CASSVVRGSNTGELFF. CDR3 DNA sequence: TGTGCCAGCAGCGTAGTCAGGGGATCTAACACCGGGGAGCTGTTTTTT. The full variable domain, rest sourced from reference TRBV9 and TRBJ2-2, is DSGVTQTPKHLITATGQRVTLRCSPRSGDLSVYWYQQSLDQGLQFLIQYYNGEERAKGNILERFSAQQFPDLHSELNLSSLELGDSALYFCASSVVRGSNTGELFFGEGSRLTVL.

The rearrangement links TRBV29-1 to TRBJ1-1; 12 nucleotides match TRBD1. V shed 7 bases, J shed 5 bases, and the junction held 5 bases outside the gene matches. Germline V lookup: CDR1 SQVTM, CDR2 ANQGSEA. The CDR3 length is 13 residues. The CDR3 region is CSAWDRGLTEAFF. The CDR3 bases are TGCAGCGCGTGGGACAGGGGGCTTACTGAAGCTTTCTTT.

This chain links TRBV10-3 with TRBJ2-1, with 13 bases lining up with TRBD2. V lost 6 bases, J lost 0 bases, and 8 bases stayed unmatched. The germline CDR1 and CDR2 sequences are ENHRY and SYGVKD. The CDR3 is 18 amino acids. The CDR3 nucleotides are TGTGCCATCAGCATGGGACTAGCGGGAACGAGCTCCTACAATGAGCAGTTCTTC. This gives the protein CAISMGLAGTSSYNEQFF.

This chain joins TRBV7-2 and TRBJ2-2, with 11 bases identical to TRBD2. The V gene's germline CDR1 is SGHTA and CDR2 FQGNSA. This CDR3 spans 18 amino acids. Trimming took 2 bases from V and 4 from J; bases not matched to a gene: 9. DNA of the CDR3: TGTGCCAGCAGCTTACAGGGCGGGACTAGCGGCTTCACCGGGGAGCTGTTTTTT. This gives the protein CASSLQGGTSGFTGELFF.

The chain employs TRBV9 and TRBJ2-3; unclear D gene. Between the trimmed V and J ends, which lost 5 bases and 0 bases, there was a span of 7 bases. Germline assignment: CDR1 SGDLS and CDR2 YYNGEE. The CDR3 is 13 residues long. The CDR3 coding sequence is TGTGCCAGCAGAGGTAGTAGCACAGATACGCAGTATTTT. Residues: CASRGSSTDTQYF.

The chain carries TRBV5-4 and TRBJ2-7, with D tentatively TRBD1 or TRBD2 (6 bases each). This CDR3 contains 19 residues. Trimming pared 0 bases from V and 0 bases from J, leaving 22 bases between. The germline gives CDR1 SGHNT, CDR2 YYREEE (reference sequence). CDR3 bases: TGTGCCAGCAGCTTGGCCACTCCCGGGAGACAGGAGTACTCCTACGAGCAGTACTTC. It is translated as CASSLATPGRQEYSYEQYF.

In this sample, this clone turned up once. The V and J genes are TRBV2 and TRBJ2-2, with TRBD1 as a possible D gene (6 bases). Germline lookup yields CDR1 SNHLY and CDR2 FYNNEI. The CDR3 spans 14 residues. Trimming left V 4 bases short and J 4 bases short, with 10 bases between. The CDR3 coding sequence is TGTGCCAGCAGTGTACAGGGATTCACCGGGGAGCTGTTTTTT. This gives the protein CASSVQGFTGELFF.

The chain couples TRBV7-2 to TRBJ2-3; a possible D gene is TRBD2 (5 bases). V lost 5 bases to trimming and J lost 4 bases, with 22 bases between them. The CDR3 covers 17 residues. Germline V gene data show CDR1 as SGHTA and CDR2 as FQGNSA. CDR3 in amino acids: CASSLTGVPNRADTQYF. The DNA for the CDR3 is TGTGCCAGCAGCCTAACCGGGGTTCCGAACCGGGCAGATACGCAGTATTTT.

The chain is built from TRBV2 and TRBJ2-2, with a weak D call TRBD1 (6 bases). Germline CDR1 and CDR2: SNHLY and FYNNEI. The CDR3 covers 16 residues. V was trimmed by 7 bases and J by 1 base, leaving 16 bases between them. The CDR3 protein is CASKTQGTLNTGELFF. The CDR3 DNA reads TGTGCCAGCAAAACACAAGGGACATTGAACACCGGGGAGCTGTTTTTT.

The genes are TRBV9 and TRBJ1-2; D gene ambiguous. CDR1 SGDLS and CDR2 YYNGEE come from the germline V gene. The CDR3 is 17 amino acids. V lost 3 bases and J 2 bases, leaving 20 bases between the germline ends. The CDR3 sequence: CASSGQPYLAANYGYTF. CDR3 sequence (DNA): TGTGCCAGCAGCGGACAACCTTATTTGGCGGCCAACTATGGCTACACCTTC.

J is TRBJ2-7 and V is TRBV6-6, with D perhaps TRBD2 (5 bases). CDR1 and CDR2 (germline): MNHNY, SVGAGI (reference sequence). V lost 0 bases, J lost 2 bases, and 11 bases lay in between. The CDR3 spans 15 residues. Here the CDR3 reads CASSYSAGSAYEQYF. Here the CDR3 DNA reads TGTGCCAGCAGTTACTCGGCGGGCAGTGCCTACGAGCAGTACTTC.